This is a list of T cell receptor beta chains from one sample in a study of OX40 agonist ivuxolimab in advanced cancers. The protocol was immunoSEQ multiplex PCR, while the TCRdb copy is restricted to in-frame clones and leaves out a portion. In the table there are about 97,000 clones, 80% to 90% of which are singletons. Sequencing used CD4+ or CD8+ T cells sorted from blood, obtained in a trial of the OX40 agonist ivuxolimab. The receptors come from an adult with an advanced solid tumor such as melanoma, head and neck, liver or kidney cancer. Each CDR3 is given with its conserved first and last residue. D genes are given only for firm matches. Only some rows state a clone size, as once, few, many or a class for expanded clones.

D gene	CDR3 length	V gene	J gene	clone size	CDR3 DNA	CDR3 protein
.	13	TRBV7-2	TRBJ1-3	few	TGTGCCAGCAGCCTAGCGGCTTTCGACACCATATATTTT	CASSLAAFDTIYF
TRBD1	13	TRBV4-2	TRBJ1-2	few	TGTGCCAGCAGTCCCGACAGGGACTATGGCTACACCTTC	CASSPDRDYGYTF
.	13	TRBV18	TRBJ2-1	.	TGTGCCAGCTTTCAGAGAGGTGGGGATGAGCAGTTCTTC	CASFQRGGDEQFF
.	13	TRBV19	TRBJ1-1	once	TGTGCCACCCGAAGGGGGATGAACACTGAAGCTTTCTTT	CATRRGMNTEAFF
.	14	TRBV11-1	TRBJ1-6	.	TGTGCCAGCAGCTTAGCGGAACCCAGCTCACCCCTCCACTTT	CASSLAEPSSPLHF
.	16	TRBV6-5	TRBJ2-7	once	TGTGCCAGCAGTTACGGTGACCCGGAGCTACCCTACGAGCAGTACTTC	CASSYGDPELPYEQYF
TRBD2	16	TRBV11-2	TRBJ2-1	.	TGTGCCAGCAGCCCACGACTAGCGGGGGTCTACAATGAGCAGTTCTTC	CASSPRLAGVYNEQFF
.	15	TRBV4-2	TRBJ1-6	.	TGTGCCAGCAGCCAAGTTGGGGCGGAGGGCTCACCCCTCCACTTT	CASSQVGAEGSPLHF
.	16	TRBV18	TRBJ2-2	.	TGTGCCAGCTCACCCCCGGGATTTAAGAACACCGGGGAGCTGTTTTTT	CASSPPGFKNTGELFF
TRBD1	15	TRBV7-2	TRBJ1-2	.	TGTGCCAGCAGCTCCCAGGGACAGGGGCCCTATGGCTACACCTTC	CASSSQGQGPYGYTF
.	12	TRBV7-9	TRBJ1-5	.	TGTGCCAGCAGTCATTTGGACCAGCCCCAGCATTTT	CASSHLDQPQHF
.	18	TRBV30	TRBJ1-5	.	TGTGCCTGGAGTGTACCAGGTGGCTCTGGCAGGGTAAACCAGCCCCAGCATTTT	CAWSVPGGSGRVNQPQHF
.	15	TRBV2	TRBJ2-7	few	TGTGCCAGCAGTGTGTCCTTCAACAGTGAGACCGAGCAGTACTTC	CASSVSFNSETEQYF
TRBD2	16	TRBV6-5	TRBJ2-3	.	TGTGCCAGCAGTTACGACCTAGCGGGACGCACAGATACGCAGTATTTT	CASSYDLAGRTDTQYF
TRBD1	16	TRBV4-1	TRBJ2-1	once	TGCGCCAGCAGCCAAGATACAGGACAGGGGCACAATGAGCAGTTCTTC	CASSQDTGQGHNEQFF
.	16	TRBV15	TRBJ2-1	.	TGTGCCACCAGCAGAGAATGGAGAAGTTCCTACAATGAGCAGTTCTTC	CATSREWRSSYNEQFF
.	12	TRBV7-8	TRBJ2-1	.	TGTGCCAGCAGCTTAGGGAGTAGCCTGCAGTTCTTC	CASSLGSSLQFF
TRBD2	15	TRBV19	TRBJ2-7	.	TGTGCCAGTACCCTGTCGAGCGGGGCCTCCTACGAGCAGTACTTC	CASTLSSGASYEQYF
.	13	TRBV11-2	TRBJ2-7	.	TGTGCCAGCAACCAGGGCTGGGGGTACGAGCAGTACTTC	CASNQGWGYEQYF
.	14	TRBV14	TRBJ2-3	.	TGTGCCAGCAGCCAAGGCTACTTAGCGGATACGCAGTATTTT	CASSQGYLADTQYF
.	13	TRBV30	TRBJ1-1	few	TGTGCCTGGAGTCGAGACAGGTTAAACGAAGCTTTCTTT	CAWSRDRLNEAFF
.	11	TRBV7-2	TRBJ2-3	.	TGTGCCAGCAGCCAAACAGATACGCAGTATTTT	CASSQTDTQYF
.	13	TRBV10-1	TRBJ1-5	.	TGCGCCAGCAGTGAGCAGGCTGGACAGCCCCAGCATTTT	CASSEQAGQPQHF
.	12	TRBV29-1	TRBJ2-5	.	TGCAGCGTTGGGACGAAACAAGAGACCCAGTACTTC	CSVGTKQETQYF
.	13	TRBV11-1	TRBJ2-3	.	TGTGCCAGCAGCCCCTACTTGCAAGATACGCAGTATTTT	CASSPYLQDTQYF
.	11	TRBV6-5	TRBJ1-2	.	TGTGCCAGCAGGGGTTTGCGTGGCTACACCTTC	CASRGLRGYTF
.	14	TRBV11-3	TRBJ1-1	few	TGTGCCAGCAGTTGGGACTCCGCGAACACTGAAGCTTTCTTT	CASSWDSANTEAFF
TRBD1	13	TRBV5-8	TRBJ2-7	.	TGTGCCAGCAGCCCGGACAGGGGGAGCGAGCAGTACTTC	CASSPDRGSEQYF
.	14	TRBV29-1	TRBJ1-3	.	TGCAGCGTTGAACGCCGGAGCTCTGGAAACACCATATATTTT	CSVERRSSGNTIYF
.	19	TRBV5-6	TRBJ2-6	.	TGTGCCAGCAGCTTGGCCGGAGGGGGCGCCGCGGGTGGGGCCAACGTCCTGACTTTC	CASSLAGGGAAGGANVLTF
.	13	TRBV7-9	TRBJ1-1	.	TGTGCCAGCAGCTTCCGGGGTAATCCTTCCGCTTTCTTT	CASSFRGNPSAFF
TRBD1	15	TRBV5-6	TRBJ2-7	.	TGTGCCAGCAGCTTGGTGGGGGACAGTCCCTACGAGCAGTACTTC	CASSLVGDSPYEQYF
TRBD1	17	TRBV15	TRBJ1-1	.	TGTGCCACCAGCGCCCGGGACAGGGGGGCTATGAACACTGAAGCTTTCTTT	CATSARDRGAMNTEAFF
.	14	TRBV7-2	TRBJ2-4	.	TGTGCCAGCAGTCTGGGCAGAGACTCGAACATTCAGTACTTC	CASSLGRDSNIQYF
.	16	TRBV19	TRBJ1-1	.	TGTGCCAGTAGTTCAACACCCGGGACGGCGAACACTGAAGCTTTCTTT	CASSSTPGTANTEAFF
.	14	TRBV5-1	TRBJ1-1	.	TGCGCCAGCAGCTGGTATGGGGTGGACACTGAAGCTTTCTTT	CASSWYGVDTEAFF
TRBD2	17	TRBV30	TRBJ2-1	.	TGTGCCTGGAGTGTAACGAGAACTAGCGGGGGACGGAATGAGCAGTTCTTC	CAWSVTRTSGGRNEQFF
TRBD1	16	TRBV6-6	TRBJ1-6	.	TGTGCCAGCAGTATCGGGGGAAGGACAGGGAGGTCACCCCTCCACTTT	CASSIGGRTGRSPLHF
.	12	TRBV30	TRBJ1-1	.	TGTGCCTGGGGGGGATATGGAACTGAAGCTTTCTTT	CAWGGYGTEAFF
TRBD2	15	TRBV11-3	TRBJ2-1	.	TGTGCCAGCAGCCCGACAAGCGGGGGGAGTAATGAGCAGTTCTTC	CASSPTSGGSNEQFF
.	15	TRBV5-4	TRBJ1-1	.	TGTGCCAGCAGCACGTCACCGAAGACTAACACTGAAGCTTTCTTT	CASSTSPKTNTEAFF